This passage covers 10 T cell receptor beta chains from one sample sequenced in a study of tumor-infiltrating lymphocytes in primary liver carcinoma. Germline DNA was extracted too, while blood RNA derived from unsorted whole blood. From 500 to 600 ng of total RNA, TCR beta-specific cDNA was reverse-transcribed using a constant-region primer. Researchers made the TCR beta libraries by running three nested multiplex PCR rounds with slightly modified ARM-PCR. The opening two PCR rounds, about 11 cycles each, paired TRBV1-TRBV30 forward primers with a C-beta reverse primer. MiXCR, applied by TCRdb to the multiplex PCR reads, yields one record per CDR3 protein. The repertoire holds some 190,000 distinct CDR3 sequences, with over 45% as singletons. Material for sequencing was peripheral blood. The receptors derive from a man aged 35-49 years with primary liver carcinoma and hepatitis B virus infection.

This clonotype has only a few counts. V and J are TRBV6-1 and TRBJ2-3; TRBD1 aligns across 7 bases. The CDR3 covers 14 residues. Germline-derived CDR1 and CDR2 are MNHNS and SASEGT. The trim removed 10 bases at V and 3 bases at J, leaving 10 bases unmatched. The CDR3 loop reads CATRQGRGTDTQYF. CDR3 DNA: TGTGCCACAAGACAGGGCCGTGGGACAGATACGCAGTATTTT.

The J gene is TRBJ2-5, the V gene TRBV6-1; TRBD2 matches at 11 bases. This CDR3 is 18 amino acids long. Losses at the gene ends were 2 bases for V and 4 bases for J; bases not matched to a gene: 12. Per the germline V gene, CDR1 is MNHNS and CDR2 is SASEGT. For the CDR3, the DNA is TGTGCCAGCAGTGAACTGGGGACTAGCGGAAGTGGAGGAGAGACCCAGTACTTC. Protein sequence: CASSELGTSGSGGETQYF.

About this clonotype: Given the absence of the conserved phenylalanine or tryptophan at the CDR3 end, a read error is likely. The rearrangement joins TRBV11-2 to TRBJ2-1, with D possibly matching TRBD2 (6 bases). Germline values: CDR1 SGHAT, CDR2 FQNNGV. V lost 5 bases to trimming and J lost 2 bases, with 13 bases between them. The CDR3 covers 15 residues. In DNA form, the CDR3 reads TGTGCCAGCAGCCCGGAGGGCCACACCTACAATGAGCAGTTCTTA. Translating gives CASSPEGHTYNEQFL.

This CDR3 reads CASSYSTGGQGNEQFF. The CDR3 bases are TGTGCCAGCAGTTACTCGACGGGAGGCCAGGGAAATGAGCAGTTCTTC. This chain connects TRBV6-5 to TRBJ2-1; 7 bases align to TRBD2. Trimming at V came to 0 bases and at J to 7 bases, leaving 9 bases not matched to a gene. Per germline, CDR1 MNHEY and CDR2 SVGAGI. The CDR3 covers 16 residues.

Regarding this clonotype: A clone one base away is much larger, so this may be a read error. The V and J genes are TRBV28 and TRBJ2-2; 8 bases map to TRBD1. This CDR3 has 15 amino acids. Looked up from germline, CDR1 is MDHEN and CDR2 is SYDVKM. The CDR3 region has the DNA TGTGCCAGCAGATCCGGACAGGGAGACACCTGGGAGCTGTTTTTT. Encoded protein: CASRSGQGDTWELFF. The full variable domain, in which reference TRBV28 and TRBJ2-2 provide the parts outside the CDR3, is DVKVTQSSRYLVKRTGEKVFLECVQDMDHENMFWYRQDPGLGLRLIYFSYDVKMKEKGDIPEGYSVSREKKERFSLILESASTNQTSMYLCASRSGQGDTWELFFGEGSRLTVL.

CDR3 sequence: CASSIDTSSYNEQFF. CDR3 sequence (DNA): TGCGCCAGCAGCATCGACACGAGCTCCTACAATGAGCAGTTCTTC. This chain connects TRBV5-1 to TRBJ2-1; D remains ambiguous. This CDR3 spans 15 amino acids. The V end was cut by 4 bases, the J end by 0 bases, with 11 bases between. The germline CDR1 and CDR2 sequences are SGHRS and YFSETQ.

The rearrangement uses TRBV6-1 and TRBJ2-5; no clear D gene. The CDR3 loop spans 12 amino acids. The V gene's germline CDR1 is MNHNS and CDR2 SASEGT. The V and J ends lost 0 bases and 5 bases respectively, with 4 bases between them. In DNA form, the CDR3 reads TGTGCCAGCAGTGAAGCACGCGAGACCCAGTACTTC. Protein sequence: CASSEARETQYF.

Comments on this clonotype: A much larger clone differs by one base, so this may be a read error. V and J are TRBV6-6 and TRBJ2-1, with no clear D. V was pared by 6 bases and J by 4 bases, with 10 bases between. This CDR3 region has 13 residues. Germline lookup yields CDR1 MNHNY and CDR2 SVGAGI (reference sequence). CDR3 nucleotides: TGTGCCAGCAGACGGACGGAGTACAATGAGCAGTTCTTC. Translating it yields CASRRTEYNEQFF.

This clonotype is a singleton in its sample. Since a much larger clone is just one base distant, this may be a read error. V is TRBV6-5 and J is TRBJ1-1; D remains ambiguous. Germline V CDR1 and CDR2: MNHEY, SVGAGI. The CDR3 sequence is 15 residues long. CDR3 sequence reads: CTSSYLGRENTEAFF. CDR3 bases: TGTACCAGCAGTTACCTCGGGAGAGAGAACACTGAAGCTTTCTTT.

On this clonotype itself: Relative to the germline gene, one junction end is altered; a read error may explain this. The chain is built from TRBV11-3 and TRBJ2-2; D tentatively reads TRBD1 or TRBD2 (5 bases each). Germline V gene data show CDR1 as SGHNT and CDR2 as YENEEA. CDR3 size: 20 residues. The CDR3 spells CASSFTLLIAGQANTGELFF. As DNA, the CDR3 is TGTGCCAGCAGCTTCACTTTATTGATCGCAGGGCAGGCGAACACCGGGGAGCTTTTTTTT.